Sequencing of this T cell receptor (beta chain) was carried out in a study of blood T cell repertoires in COVID-19. Clones were sequenced by immunoSEQ multiplex PCR, and TCRdb holds only the in-frame ones, with some missing. The sample holds over 400,000 clones, 70% to 90% seen once. The sample consisted of peripheral blood. The sequence derives from a human donor in a cohort sampled during active COVID-19.

The CDR3 protein is CASSLHFDRLAFF. The CDR3, as DNA: TGTGCCAGCAGTTTACACTTCGACAGGTTAGCTTTCTTT. The V gene is TRBV28, the J gene TRBJ1-1, with D tentatively TRBD1 (6 bases). The V end was cut by 2 bases, the J end by 10 bases, with 14 bases between. This CDR3 is 13 amino acids long. Germline V gene lookup returns CDR1 MDHEN and CDR2 SYDVKM.